These 21 T cell receptor beta chains came from one sample sequenced in a study of T-cell memory formation after mild COVID-19. TCRdb fed the 5' RACE reads into MiXCR, producing one record per CDR3 protein. The sample records under 600,000 distinct CDR3 sequences, approximately 21% being singletons. The sequenced sample was PBMCs or a T cell subset sorted from them (not recorded which). These receptors originate from an adult woman who had mild COVID-19 (a few samples of this study predate the infection). Cell type and time point are not known.

This clonotype was observed a handful of times. The gene calls are TRBV6-1 and TRBJ2-6; no definite D call. The CDR3 is made up of 15 amino acids. V lost 2 bases, J lost 0 bases, and 5 bases lay in between. From germline, CDR1 is MNHNS and CDR2 SASEGT. The CDR3 bases are TGTGCCAGCAGTGAAACAGTCTCTGGGGCCAACGTCCTGACTTTC. Translation gives CASSETVSGANVLTF.

The chain employs TRBV5-4 and TRBJ2-3, with TRBD1 matching over 11 bases. The CDR3 is 15 residues long. V shed 4 bases, J shed 9 bases, and the junction held 10 bases outside the gene matches. Per germline, CDR1 SGHNT and CDR2 YYREEE (reference sequence). For the CDR3, the DNA is TGTGCCAGCAGCCAAACTCATGGACAGGGGGCGACGCAGTATTTT. This sequence encodes CASSQTHGQGATQYF.

A few counts support this clonotype. Here the CDR3 reads CASSLMGPGYNNEQFF. In DNA form, the CDR3 reads TGTGCCAGCAGCTTAATGGGGCCAGGGTATAACAATGAGCAGTTCTTC. This chain joins TRBV7-3 and TRBJ2-1; D is perhaps TRBD1 (5 bases). Germline loops: CDR1 SGHTA, CDR2 FQGTGA. The CDR3 is 16 amino acids. With 1 base removed from V and 5 bases from J, the gap between germline ends came to 15 bases.

The gene calls are TRBV4-1 and TRBJ1-3; D gene ambiguous. The CDR3 length is 16 residues. Germline V CDR1 and CDR2: MGHRA, YSYEKL. Between the trimmed V and J ends, which lost 0 bases and 1 base, there was a span of 10 bases. The CDR3 loop is CASSQDRRESGNTIYF. The CDR3 bases are TGCGCCAGCAGCCAAGATCGCCGGGAATCTGGAAACACCATATATTTT.

This clonotype has just a few counts. The CDR3 is CSARGRETQYF. CDR3 nucleotides: TGCAGTGCTAGAGGGCGGGAGACCCAGTACTTC. This chain connects TRBV20-1 to TRBJ2-5; D is undetermined. The V and J ends lost 1 base and 5 bases respectively, with 5 bases between them. Germline values: CDR1 DFQATT, CDR2 SNEGSKA (reference sequence). The CDR3 sequence is 11 residues long.

The gene calls are TRBV30 and TRBJ1-1; the D is unclear. The V gene's germline CDR1 is GTSNPN and CDR2 SVGIG (reference sequence). CDR3 size: 15 residues. V was pared by 2 bases and J by 3 bases, with 16 bases between. CDR3 in DNA: TGTGCCTGGAGTCAGTGGGCGGGAAGGGACACTGAAGCTTTCTTT. As protein: CAWSQWAGRDTEAFF.

The chain combines TRBV20-1 with TRBJ2-1; 7 bases fit TRBD2. V trimming: 5 bases; J trimming: 4 bases; junction bases outside the gene matches: 5. The germline V gene has CDR1 DFQATT and CDR2 SNEGSKA (reference sequence). This CDR3 has 13 amino acids. The CDR3 nucleotides are TGCAGTGCTGATAAAGCGGGGTACAATGAGCAGTTCTTC. Its protein product is CSADKAGYNEQFF.

The chain uses TRBV7-2 and TRBJ2-2; TRBD1 or TRBD2 may be the D gene (5 bases each). CDR1 is SGHTA and CDR2 is FQGNSA in the germline V gene. V was pared by 5 bases and J by 6 bases, with 25 bases between. CDR3 length: 18 residues. CDR3 region: CASSPGTGPPYYPGELFF. The CDR3 nucleotides read TGTGCCAGCAGCCCCGGGACGGGACCCCCTTATTATCCCGGGGAGCTGTTTTTT.

This rearrangement joins TRBV7-9 to TRBJ2-7; TRBD1 or TRBD2 may be the D gene (6 bases each). The CDR3 runs to 15 residues. Germline loops: CDR1 SEHNR, CDR2 FQNEAQ (reference sequence). Trimming pared 1 base from V and 4 bases from J, leaving 14 bases between. Here the CDR3 reads CASSLDGGLFYEQYF. In nucleotides, the CDR3 is TGTGCCAGCAGCTTAGATGGGGGGCTGTTTTACGAGCAGTACTTC. The complete variable domain, with remaining parts taken from reference TRBV7-9 and TRBJ2-7, reads DTGVSQNPRHKITKRGQNVTFRCDPISEHNRLYWYRQTLGQGPEFLTYFQNEAQLEKSRLLSDRFSAERPKGSFSTLEIQRTEQGDSAMYLCASSLDGGLFYEQYFGPGTRLTVT.

This clonotype was seen ten or more times. The chain has TRBV5-6 and TRBJ1-2; D perhaps matches TRBD1 (5 bases). CDR3 length equals 15 residues. With 0 bases removed from V and 4 bases from J, the gap between germline ends came to 13 bases. Germline V gives CDR1 SGHDT, CDR2 YYEEEE. The CDR3, as DNA: TGTGCCAGCAGCTTGGAAAAGGACGGGGCCTATGGCTACACCTTC. Residues: CASSLEKDGAYGYTF.

This clonotype has a handful of counts. This chain uses TRBV5-4 with TRBJ2-7; 9 bases line up with TRBD1. CDR3 size: 15 residues. V trimming: 2 bases; J trimming: 2 bases; junction bases outside the gene matches: 5. Germline assignment: CDR1 SGHNT and CDR2 YYREEE (reference sequence). The CDR3 protein is CASSFGGQGPYEQYF. DNA of the CDR3: TGTGCCAGCAGCTTCGGGGGACAGGGCCCCTACGAGCAGTACTTC.

This clonotype has just a few counts. CDR3 sequence reads: CASSQDSREDTGELFF. Here the CDR3 DNA reads TGCGCCAGCAGCCAAGACTCCCGGGAGGACACCGGGGAGCTGTTTTTT. The chain employs TRBV4-1 and TRBJ2-2; 7 positions agree with TRBD2. The CDR3 is 16 residues long. Germline V lookup: CDR1 MGHRA, CDR2 YSYEKL. The V gene end was trimmed by 0 bases and the J gene end by 3 bases; junction bases not matched to a gene: 4.

V is TRBV15 and J is TRBJ2-1, with D perhaps TRBD2 (6 bases). CDR1 is LNHNV and CDR2 is YYDKDF in the germline V gene (reference sequence). V lost 0 bases and J 10 bases, leaving 22 bases between the germline ends. CDR3 size: 17 residues. The CDR3 is CATSRDLVGGPQYEQFF. In DNA, the CDR3 is TGTGCCACCAGCAGAGATCTCGTAGGAGGGCCTCAATACGAGCAGTTCTTC.

This chain uses TRBV19 with TRBJ1-2, with D possibly being TRBD1 (5 bases). The germline V and J ends were trimmed by 6 bases and 0 bases, with 11 bases remaining between them. Germline V gene data show CDR1 as LNHDA and CDR2 as SQIVND (reference sequence). This CDR3 has 14 residues. DNA for the CDR3: TGTGCCAGTAGCCGCGACAGAACTAACTATGGCTACACCTTC. Amino acid sequence: CASSRDRTNYGYTF.

The CDR3 sequence is CSATNRDLSTDTQYF. For the CDR3, the DNA is TGCAGTGCCACCAACCGGGACTTATCCACAGATACGCAGTATTTT. V usage is TRBV20-1 and J usage is TRBJ2-3; D is possibly TRBD2 (6 bases). Germline CDR1 DFQATT, CDR2 SNEGSKA (reference sequence). There are 15 residues in the CDR3. Trimming removed 6 bases at V and 2 bases at J, with 18 bases between.

This clonotype was detected a few times. The chain uses TRBV15 and TRBJ1-4, with TRBD1 matching 10 bases. Trimming took 0 bases from V and 8 from J; bases not matched to a gene: 3. This CDR3 spans 15 amino acids. CDR1 and CDR2 (germline): LNHNV, YYDKDF (reference sequence). CDR3 in DNA: TGTGCCACCAGCAGAGACTTGGACAGGGGGGAAAAACTGTTTTTT. Protein sequence: CATSRDLDRGEKLFF.

The chain uses TRBV7-9 and TRBJ1-1, with D possibly being TRBD1 (6 bases). The CDR3 consists of 18 residues. With 0 bases removed from V and 6 bases from J, the gap between germline ends came to 23 bases. Per the germline V gene, CDR1 is SEHNR and CDR2 is FQNEAQ (reference sequence). CDR3 coding DNA: TGTGCCAGCAGCTTAGCTAGATTCCGGGACAACAGTCAACCTGAAGCTTTCTTT. Encoded protein: CASSLARFRDNSQPEAFF.

This clonotype was counted only a few times. CDR3 nucleotide sequence: TGTGCCAGCAGCTTAGATCTTTGGGCTGGTCTTGACAAAAACATTCAGTACTTC. This codes for CASSLDLWAGLDKNIQYF. The chain couples TRBV7-2 to TRBJ2-4; no reliable D call. This CDR3 has 18 residues. The V gene lost 1 base and the J gene lost 3 bases, with 19 bases spanning the gap. CDR1 is SGHTA, CDR2 FQGNSA, per germline.

This clonotype was seen many times. The genes are TRBV12-3 or TRBV12-4 and TRBJ2-6; D is uncertain. V dropped 3 bases and J dropped 1 base, with 4 bases sitting between them. The CDR3 extends over 14 amino acids. The DNA of the CDR3 is TGTGCCAGCAGTTTGAGATCTGGGGCCAACGTCCTGACTTTC. Its translation is CASSLRSGANVLTF.

This clonotype was recorded at least ten times. The chain has TRBV11-2 and TRBJ2-7, with D hard to call. Germline values: CDR1 SGHAT, CDR2 FQNNGV. V was pared by 6 bases and J by 7 bases, with 10 bases between. CDR3 length: 11 residues. CDR3 sequence: CASSYGREQYF. CDR3 sequence (DNA): TGTGCCAGCAGTTACGGTCGTGAGCAGTACTTC.

This clonotype was seen a handful of times. V usage is TRBV13 and J usage is TRBJ1-2, with 7 bases identical to TRBD1. Germline V gene data show CDR1 as PRHDT and CDR2 as FYEKMQ (reference sequence). Trimming at V came to 5 bases and at J to 5 bases, leaving 8 bases not matched to a gene. The length of the CDR3 is 14 residues. CDR3 in amino acids: CASSVAGTAYGYTF. For the CDR3, the DNA is TGTGCCAGCAGCGTAGCCGGGACAGCGTATGGCTACACCTTC.